The next 12 T cell receptor beta chains were all read from a single sample in a study of blood T cells in healthy people across ages. A J-beta primer mix and a sample-barcoded 5' primer were used in a second PCR of about 7 to 11 cycles. TCRdb reanalysed the 5' RACE reads using MiXCR and keeps one entry per CDR3 protein. The table includes 780,000 or so distinct CDR3 sequences, around 25% detected once. This sample also belongs to another study, concerning T cells of mothers and their children.

Material for sequencing was blood. These receptor sequences come from a boy aged 5-17 years in good health.

The chain links TRBV7-2 to TRBJ2-3, with TRBD2 identical over 12 bases. The CDR3 runs 16 residues. Germline V CDR1 and CDR2: SGHTA, FQGNSA. The V and J ends lost 4 bases and 6 bases, in that order; junction bases with no gene match: 8. CDR3 in DNA: TGTGCCAGCAGCTCCCCTAGCGGGGGGGTGCTCGATACGCAGTATTTT. Protein product: CASSSPSGGVLDTQYF.

The rearrangement joins TRBV20-1 to TRBJ2-7, with 8 bases matching TRBD2. V dropped 3 bases and J dropped 1; count of bases not matched to a gene: 5. Germline V CDR1 and CDR2: DFQATT, SNEGSKA (reference sequence). This CDR3 is 14 amino acids long. Written as DNA, the CDR3 is TGCAGTGCTAGTCAGGGCGGGAGGTCCTACGAGCAGTACTTC. Its protein is CSASQGGRSYEQYF.

The chain carries TRBV12-3 or TRBV12-4 and TRBJ2-3, with 7 bases fitting TRBD2. The CDR3 runs to 15 residues. J gave up 6 bases and V 5 bases, and 11 bases lay outside the gene matches. The CDR3 loop is CASSEGTTRFDTQYF. DNA of the CDR3: TGTGCCAGCAGTGAGGGGACTACCCGGTTCGATACGCAGTATTTT.

The chain carries TRBV11-2 and TRBJ2-5; D is possibly TRBD1 or TRBD2 (6 bases each). CDR3 length: 12 residues. Germline V gene sequence: CDR1 SGHAT, CDR2 FQNNGV. The V end lost 0 bases, the J end lost 11 bases, and 10 bases lay between the germline ends. The CDR3 here is CASSLESGAQYF. CDR3 bases: TGTGCCAGCAGCTTAGAGTCGGGGGCGCAGTACTTC.

This clonotype was recorded at least ten times. V is TRBV10-3 and J is TRBJ2-7; TRBD2 aligns across 7 bases. There are 14 residues in the CDR3. From germline, CDR1 is ENHRY and CDR2 SYGVKD. V shed 6 bases and J 0 bases; nucleotides not matched to a gene: 5. This CDR3 is CAIRASGGSYEQYF. The CDR3 DNA reads TGTGCCATCAGGGCTAGCGGTGGCTCCTACGAGCAGTACTTC.

The chain couples TRBV20-1 to TRBJ2-3, with D unresolved. The CDR3 has 13 residues. The germline V and J ends were trimmed by 5 bases and 4 bases, with 13 bases remaining between them. Germline lookup yields CDR1 DFQATT and CDR2 SNEGSKA (reference sequence). The DNA for the CDR3 is TGCAGTGCTCCACCTTTGGGCGCAGATACGCAGTATTTT. Translation: CSAPPLGADTQYF.

This clonotype was seen only a few times. The rearrangement uses TRBV13 and TRBJ1-1, with D unclear. The V and J ends lost 5 bases and 1 base respectively, with 14 bases between them. Germline-derived CDR1 and CDR2 are PRHDT and FYEKMQ (reference sequence). This CDR3 spans 15 amino acids. CDR3 DNA: TGTGCCAGCAGCCCCGGAGTTTCAGCGAACACTGAAGCTTTCTTT. This codes for CASSPGVSANTEAFF.

The chain has TRBV20-1 and TRBJ2-3, with 7 bases lining up with TRBD2. The CDR3 contains 12 residues. Germline loops: CDR1 DFQATT, CDR2 SNEGSKA (reference sequence). V lost 5 bases and J lost 3; bases outside the gene matches: 2. CDR3 in DNA: TGCAGTGCTGTGGGGGGGACAGATACGCAGTATTTT. As protein: CSAVGGTDTQYF.

The rearrangement links TRBV9 to TRBJ1-3; maybe TRBD1 (5 bases). The CDR3 extends over 11 amino acids. Trimming cost V 3 bases and J 14 bases, with 12 bases left between them. Per germline, CDR1 SGDLS and CDR2 YYNGEE. CDR3: CASSEPGLLYF. The DNA of the CDR3 is TGTGCCAGCAGCGAACCGGGACTTCTATATTTT. Variable domain in full (rest from reference TRBV9 and TRBJ1-3): DSGVTQTPKHLITATGQRVTLRCSPRSGDLSVYWYQQSLDQGLQFLIQYYNGEERAKGNILERFSAQQFPDLHSELNLSSLELGDSALYFCASSEPGLLYFGEGSWLTVV.

The gene calls are TRBV7-2 and TRBJ1-4; no reliable D call. V lost 8 bases to trimming and J lost 0 bases, with 10 bases between them. CDR1 is SGHTA, CDR2 FQGNSA, per germline. CDR3 length: 14 residues. Here the CDR3 reads CASRPEPTNEKLFF. For the CDR3, the DNA is TGTGCCAGCCGGCCAGAGCCAACTAATGAAAAACTGTTTTTT.

This clonotype was seen only a few times. The chain is built from TRBV28 and TRBJ2-7; no clear D gene. The CDR3 spans 13 residues. Germline-derived CDR1 and CDR2 are MDHEN and SYDVKM. V was clipped by 2 bases and J by 2 bases, with 7 bases between them. The CDR3 here is CASSLMGTYEQYF. CDR3 in DNA: TGTGCCAGCAGTTTAATGGGGACCTACGAGCAGTACTTC.

The chain recombines TRBV2 with TRBJ2-6; D is uncertain. Looked up from germline, CDR1 is SNHLY and CDR2 is FYNNEI. V lost 7 bases and J 3 bases, leaving 10 bases between the germline ends. This CDR3 region has 14 residues. This chain's CDR3 is CASKGAGGANVLTF. The CDR3 coding sequence is TGTGCCAGCAAGGGCGCTGGTGGGGCCAACGTCCTGACTTTC.